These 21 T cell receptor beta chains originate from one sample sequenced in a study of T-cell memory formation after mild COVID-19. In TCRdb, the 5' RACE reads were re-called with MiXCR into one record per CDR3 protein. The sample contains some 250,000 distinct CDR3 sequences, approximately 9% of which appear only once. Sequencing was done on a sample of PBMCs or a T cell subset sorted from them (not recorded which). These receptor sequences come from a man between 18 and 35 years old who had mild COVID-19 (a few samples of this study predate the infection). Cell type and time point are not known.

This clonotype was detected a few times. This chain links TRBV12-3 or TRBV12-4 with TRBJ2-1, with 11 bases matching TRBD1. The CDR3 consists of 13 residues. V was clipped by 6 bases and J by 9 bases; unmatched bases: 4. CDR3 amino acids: CASRSGQGGEQFF. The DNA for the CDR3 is TGTGCCAGCAGATCGGGACAGGGGGGTGAGCAGTTCTTC.

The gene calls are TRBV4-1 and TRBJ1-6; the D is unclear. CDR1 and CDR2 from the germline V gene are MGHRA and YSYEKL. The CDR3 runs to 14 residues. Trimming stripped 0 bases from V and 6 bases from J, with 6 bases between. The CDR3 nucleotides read TGCGCCAGCAGCCAAGACGGAAGTAATTCACCCCTCCACTTT. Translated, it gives CASSQDGSNSPLHF.

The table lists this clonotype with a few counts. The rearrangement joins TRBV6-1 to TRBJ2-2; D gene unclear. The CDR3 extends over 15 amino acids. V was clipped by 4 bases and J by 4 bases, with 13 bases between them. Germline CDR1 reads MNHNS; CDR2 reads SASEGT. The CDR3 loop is CASSGPGHTTGELFF. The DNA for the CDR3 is TGTGCCAGCAGTGGACCGGGCCATACCACCGGGGAGCTGTTTTTT.

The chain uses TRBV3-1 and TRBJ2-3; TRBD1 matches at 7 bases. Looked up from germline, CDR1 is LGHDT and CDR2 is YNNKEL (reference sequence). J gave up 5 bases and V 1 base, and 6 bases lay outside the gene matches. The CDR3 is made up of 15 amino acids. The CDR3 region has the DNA TGTGCCAGCAGCCAAGGGACAGGAGCGCTAGATACGCAGTATTTT. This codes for CASSQGTGALDTQYF.

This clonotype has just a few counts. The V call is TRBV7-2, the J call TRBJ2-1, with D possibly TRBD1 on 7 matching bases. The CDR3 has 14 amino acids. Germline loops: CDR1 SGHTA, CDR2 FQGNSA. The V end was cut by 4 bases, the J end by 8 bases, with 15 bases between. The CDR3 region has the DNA TGTGCCAGCAGCTGGGGCCAGGGGGGATATGAGCAGTTCTTC. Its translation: CASSWGQGGYEQFF.

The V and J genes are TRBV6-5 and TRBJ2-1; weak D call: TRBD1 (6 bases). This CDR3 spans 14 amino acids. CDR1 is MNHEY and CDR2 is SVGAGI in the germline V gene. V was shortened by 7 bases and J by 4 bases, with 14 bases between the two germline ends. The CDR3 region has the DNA TGTGCCAGCAACGCCGTGCAGGGGTACAATGAGCAGTTCTTC. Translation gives CASNAVQGYNEQFF.

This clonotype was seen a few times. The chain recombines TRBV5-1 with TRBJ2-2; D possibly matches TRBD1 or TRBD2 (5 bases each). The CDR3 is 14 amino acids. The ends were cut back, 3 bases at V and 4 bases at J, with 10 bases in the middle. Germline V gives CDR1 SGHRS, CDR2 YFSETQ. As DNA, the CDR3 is TGCGCCAGCAGCTCAGGGACGACCACCGGGGAGCTGTTTTTT. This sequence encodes CASSSGTTTGELFF. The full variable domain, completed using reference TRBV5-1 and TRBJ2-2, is KAGVTQTPRYLIKTRGQQVTLSCSPISGHRSVSWYQQTPGQGLQFLFEYFSETQRNKGNFPGRFSGRQFSNSRSEMNVSTLELGDSALYLCASSSGTTTGELFFGEGSRLTVL.

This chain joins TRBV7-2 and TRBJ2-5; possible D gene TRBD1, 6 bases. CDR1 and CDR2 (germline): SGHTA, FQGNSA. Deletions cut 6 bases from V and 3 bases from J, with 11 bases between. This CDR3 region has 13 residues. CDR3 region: CASRSRTEETQYF. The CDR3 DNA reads TGTGCCAGCAGGTCCCGGACAGAAGAGACCCAGTACTTC.

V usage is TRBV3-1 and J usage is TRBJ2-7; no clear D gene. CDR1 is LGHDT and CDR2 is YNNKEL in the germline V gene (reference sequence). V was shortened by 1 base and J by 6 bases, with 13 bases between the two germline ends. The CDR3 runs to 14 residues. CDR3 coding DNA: TGTGCCAGCAGCCAAGGTCATAGGTTAGGCGAGCAGTACTTC. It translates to CASSQGHRLGEQYF.

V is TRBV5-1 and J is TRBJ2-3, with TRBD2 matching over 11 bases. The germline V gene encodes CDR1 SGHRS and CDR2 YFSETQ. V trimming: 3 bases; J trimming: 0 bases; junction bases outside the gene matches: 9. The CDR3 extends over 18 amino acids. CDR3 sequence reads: CASSSRLAGMVSTDTQYF. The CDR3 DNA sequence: TGCGCCAGCAGCTCCAGACTAGCGGGGATGGTTAGCACAGATACGCAGTATTTT.

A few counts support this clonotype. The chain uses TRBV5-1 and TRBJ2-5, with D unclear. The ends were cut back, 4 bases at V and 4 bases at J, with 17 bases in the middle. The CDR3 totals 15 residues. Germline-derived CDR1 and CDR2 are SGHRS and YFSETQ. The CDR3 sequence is CASSPSGIFGETQYF. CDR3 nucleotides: TGCGCCAGCAGCCCCTCAGGAATCTTTGGAGAGACCCAGTACTTC. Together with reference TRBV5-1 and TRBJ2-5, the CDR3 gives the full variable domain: KAGVTQTPRYLIKTRGQQVTLSCSPISGHRSVSWYQQTPGQGLQFLFEYFSETQRNKGNFPGRFSGRQFSNSRSEMNVSTLELGDSALYLCASSPSGIFGETQYFGPGTRLLVL.

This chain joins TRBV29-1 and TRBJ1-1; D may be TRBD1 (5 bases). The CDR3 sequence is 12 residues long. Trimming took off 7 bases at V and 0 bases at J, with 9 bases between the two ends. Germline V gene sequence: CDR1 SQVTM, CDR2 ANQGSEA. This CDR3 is CSGSRVNTEAFF. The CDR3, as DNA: TGCAGCGGATCCAGGGTGAACACTGAAGCTTTCTTT.

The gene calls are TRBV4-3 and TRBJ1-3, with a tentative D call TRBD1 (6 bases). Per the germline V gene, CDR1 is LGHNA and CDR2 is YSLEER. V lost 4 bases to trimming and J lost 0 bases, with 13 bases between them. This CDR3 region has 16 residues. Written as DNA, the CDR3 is TGCGCCAGCAGCCGCCACTTGGACAGCTCTGGAAACACCATATATTTT. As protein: CASSRHLDSSGNTIYF.

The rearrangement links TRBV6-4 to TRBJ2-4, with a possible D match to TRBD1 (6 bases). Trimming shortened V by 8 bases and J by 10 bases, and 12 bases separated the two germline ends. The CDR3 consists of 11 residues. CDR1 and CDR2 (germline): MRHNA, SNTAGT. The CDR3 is CASVGGRIQYF. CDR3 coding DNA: TGTGCCAGCGTAGGGGGACGGATTCAGTACTTC.

The DNA for the CDR3 is TGTGCCAGCAGCTTCGGACATAACACTGAAGCTTTCTTT. Translating gives CASSFGHNTEAFF. The chain employs TRBV9 and TRBJ1-1, with TRBD1 as a possible D gene (5 bases). V was pared by 4 bases and J by 2 bases, with 9 bases between. This CDR3 has 13 residues. In germline, CDR1 is SGDLS, CDR2 YYNGEE.

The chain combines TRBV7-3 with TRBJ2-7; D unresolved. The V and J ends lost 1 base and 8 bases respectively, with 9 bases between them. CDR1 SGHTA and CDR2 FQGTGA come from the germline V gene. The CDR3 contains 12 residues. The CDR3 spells CASSLIVEKQYV. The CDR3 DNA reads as TGTGCCAGCAGCTTAATAGTGGAGAAGCAGTACGTC.

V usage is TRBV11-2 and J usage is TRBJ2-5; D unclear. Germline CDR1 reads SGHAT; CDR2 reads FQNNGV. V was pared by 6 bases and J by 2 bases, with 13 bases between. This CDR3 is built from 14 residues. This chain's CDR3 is CASRPISAQETQYF. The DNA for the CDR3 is TGTGCCAGCAGACCCATATCGGCTCAAGAGACCCAGTACTTC.

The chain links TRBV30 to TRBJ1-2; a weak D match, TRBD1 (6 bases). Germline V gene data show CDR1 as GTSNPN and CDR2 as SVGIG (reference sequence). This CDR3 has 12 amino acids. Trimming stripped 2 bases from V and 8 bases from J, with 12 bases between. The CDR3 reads CAWSTGIRGYTF. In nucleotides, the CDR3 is TGTGCCTGGAGTACAGGGATCCGGGGCTACACCTTC.

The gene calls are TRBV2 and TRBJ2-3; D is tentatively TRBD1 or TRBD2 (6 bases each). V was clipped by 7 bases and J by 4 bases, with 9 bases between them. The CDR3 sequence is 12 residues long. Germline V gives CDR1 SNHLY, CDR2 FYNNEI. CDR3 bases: TGTGCCAGCATGGGGGGCCCAGATACGCAGTATTTT. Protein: CASMGGPDTQYF.

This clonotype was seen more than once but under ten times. The CDR3 DNA follows: TGTGCCAGCAGCTTAACAGGCTATTCGGTGACCCAGTACTTC. Protein product: CASSLTGYSVTQYF. V gene TRBV7-3 combines with J gene TRBJ2-5; D unresolved. Germline V lookup: CDR1 SGHTA, CDR2 FQGTGA. This CDR3 comprises 14 residues. V shed 0 bases and J shed 7 bases, with 12 bases lying between them.

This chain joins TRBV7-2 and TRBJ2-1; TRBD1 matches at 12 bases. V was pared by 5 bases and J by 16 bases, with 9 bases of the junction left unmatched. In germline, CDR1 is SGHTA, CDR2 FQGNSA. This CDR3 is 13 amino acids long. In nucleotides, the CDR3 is TGTGCCAGCAGCCATCGGGACAGGGGGCCCTATTTCTTC. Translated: CASSHRDRGPYFF.